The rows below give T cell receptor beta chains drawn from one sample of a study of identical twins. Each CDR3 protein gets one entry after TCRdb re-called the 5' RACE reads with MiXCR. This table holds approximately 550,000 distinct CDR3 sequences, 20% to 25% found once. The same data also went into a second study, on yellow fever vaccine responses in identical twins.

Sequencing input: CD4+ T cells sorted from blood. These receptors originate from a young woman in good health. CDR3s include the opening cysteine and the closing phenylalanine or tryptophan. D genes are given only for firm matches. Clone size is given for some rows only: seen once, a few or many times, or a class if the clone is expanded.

cdr3_nt: TGTGCCAGCGGCTGGACAATCGCGGGAGAGACCCAGTACTTC
cdr3_aa: CASGWTIAGETQYF
d_call: -
v_call: TRBV12-3/TRBV12-4
j_call: TRBJ2-5
clone_size: -

cdr3_nt: TGTGCCAGCAGTTCGCCCTCGAGGAGGGACATTCAGTACTTC
cdr3_aa: CASSSPSRRDIQYF
d_call: -
v_call: TRBV27
j_call: TRBJ2-4
clone_size: few

cdr3_nt: TGCAGTGTTAGTTTTCCTACAGATACGCAGTATTTT
cdr3_aa: CSVSFPTDTQYF
d_call: -
v_call: TRBV20-1
j_call: TRBJ2-3
clone_size: -

cdr3_nt: TGTGCCAGCAGGCTCACGGGACTTCTCGGGGACACTGAAGCTTTCTTT
cdr3_aa: CASRLTGLLGDTEAFF
d_call: -
v_call: TRBV14
j_call: TRBJ1-1
clone_size: few

cdr3_nt: TGTGCCAGCAGTGAAGGGCTGGGGACTAGCGGGCTCACAGATACGCAGTATTTT
cdr3_aa: CASSEGLGTSGLTDTQYF
d_call: TRBD2
v_call: TRBV6-1
j_call: TRBJ2-3
clone_size: -

cdr3_nt: TGTGCCAGCAGCACGGGCACTGAAGCTTTCTTT
cdr3_aa: CASSTGTEAFF
d_call: -
v_call: TRBV2
j_call: TRBJ1-1
clone_size: many

cdr3_nt: TGTGCCAGCGGTAAGGAAGGCTACAATGAGCAGTTCTTC
cdr3_aa: CASGKEGYNEQFF
d_call: -
v_call: TRBV7-9
j_call: TRBJ2-1
clone_size: few

cdr3_nt: TGTGCCAGCAGCCAAGTGGGGCCAGAGAATGAGCAGTTCTTC
cdr3_aa: CASSQVGPENEQFF
d_call: -
v_call: TRBV3-1
j_call: TRBJ2-1
clone_size: -

cdr3_nt: TGCAGTGCTATACCACCCGACGGGTCCTACGAGCAGTACTTC
cdr3_aa: CSAIPPDGSYEQYF
d_call: -
v_call: TRBV20-1
j_call: TRBJ2-7
clone_size: -

cdr3_nt: TGTGCCAGCAGGAAGGGCGGGAGCTCCTATAATTCACCCCTCCACTTT
cdr3_aa: CASRKGGSSYNSPLHF
d_call: -
v_call: TRBV3-1
j_call: TRBJ1-6
clone_size: few

cdr3_nt: TGTGCCAGCATTTCCAATGGAGGGTACAATGAGCAGTTCTTC
cdr3_aa: CASISNGGYNEQFF
d_call: -
v_call: TRBV12-3/TRBV12-4
j_call: TRBJ2-1
clone_size: -

cdr3_nt: TGCGCCAGCAGTCATAGCGGGACCTCCTACGAGCAGTACTTC
cdr3_aa: CASSHSGTSYEQYF
d_call: TRBD2
v_call: TRBV10-2
j_call: TRBJ2-7
clone_size: -

cdr3_nt: TGCGCCAGCAGCTCGACAGAATACTCCTACAATGAGCAGTTCTTC
cdr3_aa: CASSSTEYSYNEQFF
d_call: -
v_call: TRBV5-1
j_call: TRBJ2-1
clone_size: once

cdr3_nt: TGTGCCAGCAGTTACACTAGCGGGGGGGCCGGGGAGCTGTTTTTT
cdr3_aa: CASSYTSGGAGELFF
d_call: TRBD2
v_call: TRBV6-5
j_call: TRBJ2-2
clone_size: -

cdr3_nt: TGTGCCAGCAGCCCACAAACCGCAGGGAACAATGAGCAGTTCTTC
cdr3_aa: CASSPQTAGNNEQFF
d_call: -
v_call: TRBV7-9
j_call: TRBJ2-1
clone_size: -

cdr3_nt: TGCAGCGTTTCCCATAGTGACAGGGGCAACTATGGCTACACCTTC
cdr3_aa: CSVSHSDRGNYGYTF
d_call: TRBD1
v_call: TRBV29-1
j_call: TRBJ1-2
clone_size: few

cdr3_nt: TGTGCCAGCAGCTTAGGGGACAGGGGGCACGAGCAGTACTTC
cdr3_aa: CASSLGDRGHEQYF
d_call: TRBD1
v_call: TRBV7-9
j_call: TRBJ2-7
clone_size: few

cdr3_nt: TGCAGCGTCCACAGGGGCTCGCTGAACACTGAAGCTTTCTTT
cdr3_aa: CSVHRGSLNTEAFF
d_call: TRBD1
v_call: TRBV29-1
j_call: TRBJ1-1
clone_size: -

cdr3_nt: TGTGCCATCAGTGGTGGCGTAGATACGCAGTATTTT
cdr3_aa: CAISGGVDTQYF
d_call: -
v_call: TRBV10-3
j_call: TRBJ2-3
clone_size: -

cdr3_nt: TGTGCCAGCAGCCAGGTACTGGGGGGGGAGCAGTTCTTC
cdr3_aa: CASSQVLGGEQFF
d_call: TRBD2
v_call: TRBV4-2
j_call: TRBJ2-1
clone_size: -

cdr3_nt: TGTGCCAGCAGCTCCTCGACCACCTCCGCCTCCTACAATGAGCAGTTCTTC
cdr3_aa: CASSSSTTSASYNEQFF
d_call: -
v_call: TRBV7-2
j_call: TRBJ2-1
clone_size: -

cdr3_nt: TGCGCCAGCAGCAAAGGGAACAGGGCCAACACTGAAGCTTTCTTT
cdr3_aa: CASSKGNRANTEAFF
d_call: -
v_call: TRBV4-1
j_call: TRBJ1-1
clone_size: -

cdr3_nt: TGCGCCAGCAGCTCCTTCCCCACAGGGTCTACCGGGGAGCTGTTTTTT
cdr3_aa: CASSSFPTGSTGELFF
d_call: -
v_call: TRBV5-1
j_call: TRBJ2-2
clone_size: -

cdr3_nt: TGTGCCACCAGCAGAGATCGTATTGAGGATCCGTTCTTC
cdr3_aa: CATSRDRIEDPFF
d_call: -
v_call: TRBV15
j_call: TRBJ2-1
clone_size: few

cdr3_nt: TGTGCCAGCAGCTTAAGGCTAGCGGGAGGGCCGTCACTCGGGGAGCTGTTTTTT
cdr3_aa: CASSLRLAGGPSLGELFF
d_call: TRBD2
v_call: TRBV7-2
j_call: TRBJ2-2
clone_size: -

cdr3_nt: TGTGCCATCAGTGAGTTTAGCGGGTCCTCCTACAATGAGCAGTTCTTC
cdr3_aa: CAISEFSGSSYNEQFF
d_call: TRBD2
v_call: TRBV10-3
j_call: TRBJ2-1
clone_size: -

cdr3_nt: TGTGCCAGCAGTCCCCACCGACAGAGCTCCTACAATGAGCAGTTCTTC
cdr3_aa: CASSPHRQSSYNEQFF
d_call: -
v_call: TRBV12-3/TRBV12-4
j_call: TRBJ2-1
clone_size: -

cdr3_nt: TGTGCCAGCAGCTGGGGAGATAGCGGGGGTAGAGAGACCCAGTACTTC
cdr3_aa: CASSWGDSGGRETQYF
d_call: TRBD2
v_call: TRBV7-2
j_call: TRBJ2-5
clone_size: few

cdr3_nt: TGTGCCACCAGCAGAGACGGTAATTCACCCCTCCACTTT
cdr3_aa: CATSRDGNSPLHF
d_call: -
v_call: TRBV15
j_call: TRBJ1-6
clone_size: -

cdr3_nt: TGTGCCAGCAGTTCCAGGGGGCTCGGAAGGAACACTGAAGCTTTCTTT
cdr3_aa: CASSSRGLGRNTEAFF
d_call: TRBD1
v_call: TRBV6-5
j_call: TRBJ1-1
clone_size: -

cdr3_nt: TGCGCCAGCAGCCAAGCAGACAGGGGGAACACTGAAGCTTTCTTT
cdr3_aa: CASSQADRGNTEAFF
d_call: TRBD1
v_call: TRBV4-1
j_call: TRBJ1-1
clone_size: -

cdr3_nt: TGTGCCAGCAGTCCACTCCAGGGGGGAGATACGCAGTATTTT
cdr3_aa: CASSPLQGGDTQYF
d_call: -
v_call: TRBV12-3/TRBV12-4
j_call: TRBJ2-3
clone_size: -

cdr3_nt: TGTGCCAGCAGCGCACCAGGGGGTCGAGGCGGGAGAGAGACCCAGTACTTC
cdr3_aa: CASSAPGGRGGRETQYF
d_call: -
v_call: TRBV7-6
j_call: TRBJ2-5
clone_size: once

cdr3_nt: TGTGCCAGCGCACCAAACCTTCAGGGGCGGGAGACCCAGTACTTC
cdr3_aa: CASAPNLQGRETQYF
d_call: -
v_call: TRBV25-1
j_call: TRBJ2-5
clone_size: few

cdr3_nt: TGCAGCGTTGGGAGCGGGAACCAAGAGACCCAGTACTTC
cdr3_aa: CSVGSGNQETQYF
d_call: TRBD2
v_call: TRBV29-1
j_call: TRBJ2-5
clone_size: -

cdr3_nt: TGTGCCAGCTCACCACAGGGGGTGAACACTGAAGCTTTCTTT
cdr3_aa: CASSPQGVNTEAFF
d_call: -
v_call: TRBV18
j_call: TRBJ1-1
clone_size: many

cdr3_nt: TGTGCCAGCAGCATCGACTCGTACCCCGGCACAGATACGCAGTATTTT
cdr3_aa: CASSIDSYPGTDTQYF
d_call: -
v_call: TRBV6-1
j_call: TRBJ2-3
clone_size: few

cdr3_nt: TGTGCCAGCAGTCCCTATGAGGGTTACGAGCAGTACTTC
cdr3_aa: CASSPYEGYEQYF
d_call: -
v_call: TRBV27
j_call: TRBJ2-7
clone_size: -

cdr3_nt: TGCGCCAGCAGCTCGGGGACAGGGAACGAGCAGTACTTC
cdr3_aa: CASSSGTGNEQYF
d_call: TRBD1
v_call: TRBV5-1
j_call: TRBJ2-7
clone_size: few

cdr3_nt: TGTGCCAGCAGCTTAGCACAAGCGGGGGAGCTTAATGAGCAGTTCTTC
cdr3_aa: CASSLAQAGELNEQFF
d_call: TRBD2
v_call: TRBV11-2
j_call: TRBJ2-1
clone_size: few

cdr3_nt: TGTGCCAGCAGCGTAGGTGCGAACCCCGACTACGAGCAGTACTTC
cdr3_aa: CASSVGANPDYEQYF
d_call: -
v_call: TRBV9
j_call: TRBJ2-7
clone_size: -

cdr3_nt: TGCAGTGCTAGGATCGCGGGATCGAATGAGCAGTTCTTC
cdr3_aa: CSARIAGSNEQFF
d_call: -
v_call: TRBV20-1
j_call: TRBJ2-1
clone_size: few

cdr3_nt: TGCGCCAGCAGCTTGGTACTCGGGGGACAGGATCCCCAGCATTTT
cdr3_aa: CASSLVLGGQDPQHF
d_call: TRBD1
v_call: TRBV5-1
j_call: TRBJ1-5
clone_size: -

cdr3_nt: TGTGCCAGCAGCCATAAGCGGGAGAACACCGGGGAGCTGTTTTTT
cdr3_aa: CASSHKRENTGELFF
d_call: TRBD2
v_call: TRBV13
j_call: TRBJ2-2
clone_size: few

cdr3_nt: TGTGCCAGCAGTTTACGGCTAGGTAGCACCGGGGAGCTGTTTTTT
cdr3_aa: CASSLRLGSTGELFF
d_call: -
v_call: TRBV27
j_call: TRBJ2-2
clone_size: few

cdr3_nt: TGTGCCAGCAGCGACCGGGACGGAAATTCACCCCTCCACTTT
cdr3_aa: CASSDRDGNSPLHF
d_call: -
v_call: TRBV12-3/TRBV12-4
j_call: TRBJ1-6
clone_size: -

cdr3_nt: TGTGCCCTCAGGGATTCCACCGGGGAGCTGTTTTTT
cdr3_aa: CALRDSTGELFF
d_call: -
v_call: TRBV6-5
j_call: TRBJ2-2
clone_size: -

cdr3_nt: TGTGCCAGCAGTTTAAGCGGGTTCGTAGGCACAGATACGCAGTATTTT
cdr3_aa: CASSLSGFVGTDTQYF
d_call: -
v_call: TRBV7-8
j_call: TRBJ2-3
clone_size: -

cdr3_nt: TGTGCCATCAGTGATGCGGCAACTAATGAAAAACTGTTTTTT
cdr3_aa: CAISDAATNEKLFF
d_call: -
v_call: TRBV10-3
j_call: TRBJ1-4
clone_size: few

cdr3_nt: TGTGCCGCTGCGGAGCGGGAAGGAGAGACCCAGTACTTC
cdr3_aa: CAAAEREGETQYF
d_call: TRBD2
v_call: TRBV24-1
j_call: TRBJ2-5
clone_size: -

cdr3_nt: TGCGCCAGCGCTGCCATCGTACGTAGGGACGAGGGGTCCTACGAGCAGTACTTC
cdr3_aa: CASAAIVRRDEGSYEQYF
d_call: -
v_call: TRBV5-1
j_call: TRBJ2-7
clone_size: few